This T cell receptor (beta chain) is from a study of memory CD4+ T cells and cytomegalovirus serostatus. Germline V gene lookup returns CDR1 SGHTA and CDR2 FQGTGA. The CDR3 totals 15 residues. The V gene lost 4 bases and the J gene lost 4 bases, with 11 bases spanning the gap. The table came from immunoSEQ multiplex PCR; TCRdb's copy has only in-frame clones and leaves some out. There are 58,000 or so clones in the sample; over 65% occur only once, and 2% to 3% lies in the top ten. Single viable CD3+CD4+CD8-CD45RO+ cells were sorted as the memory CD4+ T cells. The V call is TRBV7-3, the J call TRBJ2-6; maybe TRBD2 (6 bases). The receptor's source is an adult in good health and CMV-seropositive. Material: memory CD4+ T cells from blood. CDR3 sequence (DNA): TGTGCCAGCAGCTCCCGGGGGTCCGGGGCCAACGTCCTGACTTTC. Its protein is CASSSRGSGANVLTF. Looking up the rest from reference TRBV7-3 and TRBJ2-6 gives the full variable domain: GAGVSQTPSNKVTEKGKYVELRCDPISGHTALYWYRQSLGQGPEFLIYFQGTGAADDSGLPNDRFFAVRPEGSVSTLKIQRTERGDSAVYLCASSSRGSGANVLTFGAGSRLTVL.